The 15 T cell receptor beta chains in this list originate from one sample, sequenced in a study of post-analysis software for immune sequencing data. Overall study findings and caveats: Patients showed TRBV5-6, TRBV5-1 and TRBV20-1 among several TRBV segments more frequent than in controls.

No antigen has been assigned to these receptors. The library was made from cDNA and included unique molecular identifiers. TCRdb analysed the PCR reads with MiXCR anew, one entry per CDR3 protein. The sample records hundreds of thousands of distinct CDR3 sequences, 25% to 30% being singletons. Material: blood. These TCRs come from a girl aged 10-17 years with multiple sclerosis.

V gene TRBV6-5 combines with J gene TRBJ2-7; 9 bases match TRBD1. This CDR3 has 14 amino acids. V lost 2 bases to trimming and J lost 8 bases; unmatched junction nucleotides: 7. CDR1 MNHEY and CDR2 SVGAGI come from the germline V gene. DNA of the CDR3: TGTGCCAGCAGTTACCCGGGACAGGGTACGAAGCAGTACTTC. This encodes CASSYPGQGTKQYF.

This clonotype was seen a few times. The chain combines TRBV7-9 with TRBJ2-1; TRBD1 might be the D (6 bases). Germline values: CDR1 SEHNR, CDR2 FQNEAQ (reference sequence). V was pared by 8 bases and J by 1 base, with 9 bases between. This CDR3 region has 13 residues. The CDR3 bases are TGTGCCAGCTTACAGGGATCCTACAATGAGCAGTTCTTC. It specifies CASLQGSYNEQFF.

The V gene is TRBV7-2, the J gene TRBJ2-1, with TRBD2 matching 11 bases. Germline assignment: CDR1 SGHTA and CDR2 FQGNSA. The V segment lost 5 bases and the J segment 7 bases; nucleotides outside the gene matches: 10. The CDR3 spans 16 residues. The CDR3 is CASSKGLAARGNEQFF. The CDR3 DNA is TGTGCCAGCAGCAAGGGACTAGCGGCCAGGGGGAATGAGCAGTTCTTC.

The chain has TRBV2 and TRBJ1-2, with D perhaps TRBD1 (5 bases). Germline V CDR1 and CDR2: SNHLY, FYNNEI. The V end was cut by 0 bases, the J end by 8 bases, with 16 bases between. The CDR3 runs 15 residues. In DNA form, the CDR3 reads TGTGCCAGCAGTGAAGCAGTGGGGACGCAAGAAGGCTACACCTTC. It codes for CASSEAVGTQEGYTF. Looking up the rest from reference TRBV2 and TRBJ1-2 gives the full variable domain: EPEVTQTPSHQVTQMGQEVILRCVPISNHLYFYWYRQILGQKVEFLVSFYNNEISEKSEIFDDQFSVERPDGSNFTLKIRSTKLEDSAMYFCASSEAVGTQEGYTFGSGTRLTVV.

This clonotype was picked up many times. The chain employs TRBV5-6 and TRBJ1-5; tentative D call: TRBD1 (6 bases). The CDR3 sequence is 15 residues long. Per germline, CDR1 SGHDT and CDR2 YYEEEE. V was clipped by 6 bases and J by 0 bases, with 13 bases between them. CDR3 amino acids: CASTRGGYSNQPQHF. Here the CDR3 DNA reads TGTGCCAGCACCCGAGGGGGGTATAGCAATCAGCCCCAGCATTTT.

This clonotype was detected a few times. The V call is TRBV27, the J call TRBJ2-7; D is unclear. Germline V gives CDR1 MNHEY, CDR2 SMNVEV (reference sequence). The CDR3 is 14 residues long. With 3 bases removed from V and 0 bases from J, the gap between germline ends came to 9 bases. The CDR3 sequence: CASSFQVDSYEQYF. CDR3 coding DNA: TGTGCCAGCAGTTTCCAGGTAGACTCCTACGAGCAGTACTTC.

This clonotype has just a few counts. The chain carries TRBV6-6 and TRBJ2-1; 7 nucleotides agree with TRBD2. CDR1 is MNHNY and CDR2 is SVGAGI in the germline V gene (reference sequence). CDR3 length: 15 amino acids. Trimming removed 5 bases from V and 5 bases from J; junction bases left unmatched: 9. The CDR3 loop is CASSANGRGDNEQFF. The CDR3 coding sequence is TGTGCCAGCAGTGCCAACGGCCGGGGGGACAATGAGCAGTTCTTC.

The V gene is TRBV5-5, the J gene TRBJ2-2; 7 bases line up with TRBD2. The V gene's germline CDR1 is SGHKS and CDR2 YYEKEE (reference sequence). The J segment lost 6 bases and the V segment lost 0 bases, leaving 5 bases of the junction unmatched. CDR3 length: 15 amino acids. CDR3 in DNA: TGTGCCAGCAGCTTGGCGGGCGGGAGCGCCGGGGAGCTGTTTTTT. Amino acid sequence: CASSLAGGSAGELFF.

This clonotype has a handful of counts. V and J are TRBV20-1 and TRBJ1-5; 9 bases match TRBD1. Germline V CDR1 and CDR2: DFQATT, SNEGSKA (reference sequence). The V segment lost 3 bases and the J segment 7 bases; nucleotides outside the gene matches: 4. This CDR3 is 13 amino acids long. Here the CDR3 DNA reads TGCAGTGCTAGCCCGACAGGGGGACAGCCCCAGCATTTT. This codes for CSASPTGGQPQHF.

This chain connects TRBV28 to TRBJ2-7, with 9 bases matching TRBD1. The CDR3 consists of 14 residues. In germline, CDR1 is MDHEN, CDR2 SYDVKM. V shed 5 bases, J shed 5 bases, and the junction held 7 bases outside the gene matches. CDR3 in DNA: TGTGCCAGCAGTCCCACAGGGACAGGGAACGAGCAGTACTTC. Its protein is CASSPTGTGNEQYF.

Many counts were recorded for this clonotype. V is TRBV4-3 and J is TRBJ2-7; D is possibly TRBD2 (6 bases). Germline V CDR1 and CDR2: LGHNA, YSLEER. V dropped 0 bases and J dropped 4 bases, with 10 bases sitting between them. The CDR3 has 14 residues. CDR3 loop: CASSQDLGLYEQYF. For the CDR3, the DNA is TGCGCCAGCAGCCAAGATCTGGGACTTTACGAGCAGTACTTC.

The chain links TRBV6-5 to TRBJ2-7; D unclear. The CDR3 is 14 residues long. CDR1 MNHEY and CDR2 SVGAGI come from the germline V gene. The V end lost 6 bases, the J end lost 4 bases, and 16 bases lay between the germline ends. The DNA for the CDR3 is TGTGCCAGCAGCAGGTCTGTTAGGGAATACGAGCAGTACTTC. This translates into CASSRSVREYEQYF.

The table lists this clonotype with many counts. CDR3 nucleotide sequence: TGCAGCGTGCGTTCGGGGAAAGAGACCCAGTACTTC. It translates to CSVRSGKETQYF. The chain joins TRBV29-1 to TRBJ2-5; possible D gene TRBD2, 5 bases. Germline CDR1 reads SQVTM; CDR2 reads ANQGSEA. The length of the CDR3 is 12 residues. V lost 6 bases, J lost 3 bases, and 11 bases lay in between.

The chain recombines TRBV29-1 with TRBJ1-1, with 8 bases matching TRBD1. The CDR3 totals 13 residues. Germline CDR1 and CDR2: SQVTM and ANQGSEA. CDR3 nucleotides: TGCCGCGCGAAAACAGGGGGGAACACTGAAGCTTTCTTT. It specifies CRAKTGGNTEAFF. Together with reference TRBV29-1 and TRBJ1-1, the CDR3 gives the full variable domain: SAVISQKPSRDICQRGTSLTIQCQVDSQVTMMFWYRQQPGQSLTLIATANQGSEATYESGFVIDKFPISRPNLTFSTLTVSNMSPEDSSIYLCRAKTGGNTEAFFGQGTRLTVV.

With respect to this clonotype: At one of its ends the junction is not consistent with the germline gene, which may arise from a read error. This chain connects TRBV7-2 to TRBJ2-3; D may be TRBD2 (6 bases). Germline V lookup: CDR1 SGHTA, CDR2 FQGNSA. The CDR3 runs 14 residues. Here the CDR3 reads CASGPGLRTDTRYF. Here the CDR3 DNA reads TGTGCCAGCGGGCCGGGACTCCGCACAGATACGCGGTATTTT.